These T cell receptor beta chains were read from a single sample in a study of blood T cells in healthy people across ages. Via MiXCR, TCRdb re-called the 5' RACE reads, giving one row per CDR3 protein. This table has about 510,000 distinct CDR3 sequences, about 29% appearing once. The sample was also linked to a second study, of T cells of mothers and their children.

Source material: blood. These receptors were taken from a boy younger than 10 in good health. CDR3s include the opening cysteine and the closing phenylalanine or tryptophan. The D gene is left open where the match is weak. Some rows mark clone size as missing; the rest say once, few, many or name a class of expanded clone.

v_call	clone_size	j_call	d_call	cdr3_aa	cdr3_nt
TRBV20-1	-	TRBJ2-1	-	CSARDSDLYNEQFF	TGCAGTGCTAGAGATTCCGACCTTTACAATGAGCAGTTCTTC
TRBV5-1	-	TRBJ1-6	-	CASSLTRRTGNSPLHF	TGCGCCAGCAGCCTCACCAGGCGGACGGGGAATTCACCCCTCCACTTT
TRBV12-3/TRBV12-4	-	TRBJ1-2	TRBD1	CASSSTSGTGVYGYTF	TGTGCCAGCAGTTCTACTTCCGGGACAGGGGTTTATGGCTACACCTTC
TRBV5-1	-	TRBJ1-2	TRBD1	CASSLGITGAASEGGIHGYTF	TGCGCCAGCAGCTTGGGAATCACAGGGGCCGCGTCTGAAGGTGGGATACATGGCTACACCTTC
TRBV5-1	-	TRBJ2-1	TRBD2	CASSLREAYNEQFF	TGCGCCAGCAGCTTGCGGGAGGCGTACAATGAGCAGTTCTTC
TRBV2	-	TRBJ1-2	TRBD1	CASKGTGGGNGYTF	TGTGCCAGCAAAGGGACAGGTGGGGGTAATGGCTACACCTTC
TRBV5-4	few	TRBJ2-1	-	CASSLDFSSYNEQFF	TGTGCCAGCAGCTTGGACTTCAGCTCCTACAATGAGCAGTTCTTC
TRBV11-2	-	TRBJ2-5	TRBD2	CASSLEAGLAVQETQYF	TGTGCCAGCAGCTTAGAAGCGGGACTAGCGGTACAAGAGACCCAGTACTTC
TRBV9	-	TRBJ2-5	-	CASSVDLGQETQYF	TGTGCCAGCAGCGTAGATCTAGGTCAAGAGACCCAGTACTTC
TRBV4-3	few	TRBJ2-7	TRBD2	CASSQATSGPTSYEQYF	TGCGCCAGCAGCCAAGCGACTAGCGGGCCAACCTCCTACGAGCAGTACTTC